Below, 2 T cell receptor beta chains from the same sample are listed, as sequenced in a study of T-cell reconstitution after alpha-beta-depleted transplantation in children. Molecular barcoding with unique molecular identifiers was used for the TCRbeta library. TCRdb re-called the PCR reads with MiXCR, one entry per CDR3 protein. This sample has some 840,000 distinct CDR3 sequences, with roughly 16% found just once. Here the sequenced sample was PBMCs, mostly from graft donor cells, taken 360 days after TCRalphabeta/CD19-depleted stem cell transplant. The receptors originated from a male patient aged 10 to 17 who had a stem cell transplant for acute lymphoblastic leukemia, so the T cells may come from the graft donor.

In this sample, this clonotype turned up a few times. The chain carries TRBV6-1 and TRBJ1-4; perhaps TRBD1 as D (5 bases). Trimming took 6 bases from V and 5 from J, leaving 25 bases between them. This CDR3 is 18 amino acids long. CDR1 and CDR2 from the germline V gene are MNHNS and SASEGT. The CDR3 DNA sequence: TGTGCCAGCAGCCCAGCAAACCCCCAGGGTGCGAGAAATGAAAAACTGTTTTTT. Encoded protein: CASSPANPQGARNEKLFF.

This clonotype was picked up a small number of times. The chain links TRBV29-1 to TRBJ1-2; a possible D gene is TRBD1 (5 bases). Germline V gene sequence: CDR1 SQVTM, CDR2 ANQGSEA. Between the trimmed V and J ends, which lost 2 bases and 5 bases, there was a span of 15 bases. The CDR3 totals 14 residues. CDR3 sequence reads: CSVEIGQGWYGYTF. The CDR3 DNA reads as TGCAGCGTTGAAATCGGGCAGGGATGGTATGGCTACACCTTC. Complete variable domain (other parts from reference TRBV29-1 and TRBJ1-2): SAVISQKPSRDICQRGTSLTIQCQVDSQVTMMFWYRQQPGQSLTLIATANQGSEATYESGFVIDKFPISRPNLTFSTLTVSNMSPEDSSIYLCSVEIGQGWYGYTFGSGTRLTVV.